These 7 T cell receptor beta chains were sequenced from one sample in a study of blood T cells in healthy people across ages. The authors ran a second PCR of about 6 to 12 cycles using a sample-barcoded 5' primer and a J-beta primer mix. TCRdb re-called the 5' RACE reads through MiXCR, storing one row per CDR3 protein. The data hold hundreds of thousands of distinct CDR3 sequences, with less than 35% observed a single time. Sequencing was done on a sample of blood. Every receptor here comes from a woman at least 80 years old in good health.

The chain is built from TRBV5-1 and TRBJ2-5; D gene unclear. V lost 2 bases and J lost 5, with 16 bases in between. Germline V lookup: CDR1 SGHRS, CDR2 YFSETQ. The CDR3 is made up of 15 amino acids. CDR3 DNA: TGCGCCAGCAGCTTCGGGTCGGCAATCGGGGAGACCCAGTACTTC. This gives the protein CASSFGSAIGETQYF.

The V gene is TRBV3-1, the J gene TRBJ1-2; no definite D call. The germline V gene has CDR1 LGHDT and CDR2 YNNKEL (reference sequence). Trimming took off 4 bases at V and 5 bases at J, with 11 bases between the two ends. The CDR3 totals 13 residues. CDR3 bases: TGTGCCAGCAGCCCCTCCGCACAATATGGCTACACCTTC. As protein: CASSPSAQYGYTF.

Comments on this clonotype: This may be a read error, as it is one base from a much larger clone. V usage is TRBV7-2 and J usage is TRBJ1-1; D gene ambiguous. Trimming stripped 5 bases from V and 5 bases from J, with 15 bases between. CDR3 length: 14 residues. Germline lookup yields CDR1 SGHTA and CDR2 FQGNSA. As DNA, the CDR3 is TGTGCCAGCAGCCAACGAGTAGGGAGGACTGAAGCTTTCTTT. Translation gives CASSQRVGRTEAFF.

Ten or more counts support this clonotype. The chain carries TRBV5-1 and TRBJ1-2; 10 bases line up with TRBD1. The CDR3 consists of 16 residues. The J segment lost 8 bases and the V segment lost 0 bases, leaving 10 bases of the junction unmatched. Germline V gives CDR1 SGHRS, CDR2 YFSETQ. The CDR3 region is CASSLDPATGGAGYTF. The CDR3 DNA is TGCGCCAGCAGCTTGGACCCTGCGACAGGGGGCGCCGGCTACACCTTC.

Many counts were recorded for this clonotype. The rearrangement links TRBV11-2 to TRBJ2-1, with D perhaps given as TRBD1 or TRBD2 (5 bases each). The V gene's germline CDR1 is SGHAT and CDR2 FQNNGV. The CDR3 is 16 residues long. The V and J ends lost 5 bases and 0 bases respectively, with 14 bases between them. DNA of the CDR3: TGTGCCAGCAGCCGGGGCGCTTCCAGCTCCTACAATGAGCAGTTCTTC. Protein: CASSRGASSSYNEQFF.

Worth noting for this clonotype: Since a much larger clone is just one base distant, this may be a read error. The V and J genes are TRBV27 and TRBJ2-4; D gene ambiguous. The germline CDR1 and CDR2 sequences are MNHEY and SMNVEV (reference sequence). The ends were cut back, 2 bases at V and 13 bases at J, with 24 bases in the middle. CDR3 length: 16 residues. The CDR3 DNA reads TGTGCCAGCAGTTTAGAGTTTTTGTTACAAGGGAATGAGCAGTACTTC. Its translation is CASSLEFLLQGNEQYF.

This clonotype was picked up many times. The rearrangement uses TRBV7-8 and TRBJ2-7; TRBD1 might be the D (6 bases). V shed 5 bases and J shed 6 bases, with 20 bases lying between them. Germline assignment: CDR1 SGHVS and CDR2 FQNEAQ. The CDR3 is made up of 15 amino acids. CDR3 sequence: CASSRVAGAPSEQYF. In DNA, the CDR3 is TGTGCCAGCAGCCGGGTAGCAGGGGCCCCAAGCGAGCAGTACTTC.